The rows below give T cell receptor beta chains drawn from one sample of a study of control samples from healthy donors and cancer patients. The method was immunoSEQ multiplex PCR; TCRdb's version includes in-frame clones alone and lacks a portion of them. Of 100,000 or so clones in the sample, about 89% are singletons; the top ten hold about 8%. Specimen: blood. Receptor source: a man aged 30 to 45 in good health. Each CDR3 is given with its conserved first and last residue. Each record gives: D gene, V gene, clone size, J gene, CDR3 DNA, CDR3 protein. The D gene is left open where the match is weak. The size entry is marked missing in some rows and otherwise reads once, few, many or a size class.

d_call: NA; v_call: TRBV6-1; clone_size: NA; j_call: TRBJ1-1; cdr3_nt: TGTGCCAGCAGTGAAATCGTTTATGGGAACACTGAAGCTTTCTTT; cdr3_aa: CASSEIVYGNTEAFF
d_call: TRBD2; v_call: TRBV5-1; clone_size: NA; j_call: TRBJ2-1; cdr3_nt: TGCGCCAGCCTCAAAGCGGGGGGGCCCTCCGATGAGCAGTTCTTC; cdr3_aa: CASLKAGGPSDEQFF
d_call: TRBD2; v_call: TRBV19; clone_size: once; j_call: TRBJ2-1; cdr3_nt: TGTGCCAGTAGTCCAGGACTAGCGGGTTTCTATGAGCAGTTCTTC; cdr3_aa: CASSPGLAGFYEQFF
d_call: NA; v_call: TRBV5-1; clone_size: NA; j_call: TRBJ2-7; cdr3_nt: TGCGCCAGCAGCTTGGCCAAAGGCCCGCAGGGCGAGCAGTACTTC; cdr3_aa: CASSLAKGPQGEQYF
d_call: NA; v_call: TRBV6-5; clone_size: NA; j_call: TRBJ2-5; cdr3_nt: TGTGCCAGCAGGGCCTCTCGGGGGCTCCAAGAGACCCAGTACTTC; cdr3_aa: CASRASRGLQETQYF
d_call: TRBD1; v_call: TRBV18; clone_size: NA; j_call: TRBJ1-4; cdr3_nt: TGTGCCAGCTCACCCCTAACCATCGGGGGACAGGATGAAAAACTGTTTTTT; cdr3_aa: CASSPLTIGGQDEKLFF
d_call: NA; v_call: TRBV21-1; clone_size: NA; j_call: TRBJ1-2; cdr3_nt: TGTGCCAGCAGCAAACCCGACAGCTATGGCTACACCTTC; cdr3_aa: CASSKPDSYGYTF
d_call: TRBD2; v_call: TRBV6-2/TRBV6-3; clone_size: NA; j_call: TRBJ2-2; cdr3_nt: TGTGCCAGCAGTTACTCGACTAGCGGGGGCCCGCCGAGCACCGGGGAGCTGTTTTTT; cdr3_aa: CASSYSTSGGPPSTGELFF
d_call: TRBD2; v_call: TRBV30; clone_size: NA; j_call: TRBJ2-7; cdr3_nt: TGTGCCTGGAGTGGGGAGGAGGGACTAGCCTACGAGCAGTACTTC; cdr3_aa: CAWSGEEGLAYEQYF
d_call: NA; v_call: TRBV7-9; clone_size: NA; j_call: TRBJ2-5; cdr3_nt: TGTGCCAGCAGCTTAGCACGACGGCTGTACCAAGAGACCCAGTACTTC; cdr3_aa: CASSLARRLYQETQYF
d_call: NA; v_call: TRBV10-2; clone_size: NA; j_call: TRBJ1-5; cdr3_nt: TGCGCCAGCAGGGAGGGGGTTATAAATCAGCCCCAGCATTTT; cdr3_aa: CASREGVINQPQHF
d_call: TRBD2; v_call: TRBV11-3; clone_size: NA; j_call: TRBJ2-7; cdr3_nt: TGTGCCAGCAGCTTAGCGGGAGGTGCGGGGGGGCAGTACTTC; cdr3_aa: CASSLAGGAGGQYF
d_call: NA; v_call: TRBV10-3; clone_size: NA; j_call: TRBJ2-3; cdr3_nt: TGTGCCATCAGTGAGTCGTCGGGCAGCCACACAGATACGCAGTATTTT; cdr3_aa: CAISESSGSHTDTQYF
d_call: NA; v_call: TRBV6-1; clone_size: NA; j_call: TRBJ2-7; cdr3_nt: TGTGCCAGCAGTGACAGGGGCGAGCAGTACTTC; cdr3_aa: CASSDRGEQYF
d_call: NA; v_call: TRBV30; clone_size: NA; j_call: TRBJ1-3; cdr3_nt: TGTGCCTGGAGGGGGAGACAGAACTCTGGAAACACCATATATTTT; cdr3_aa: CAWRGRQNSGNTIYF
d_call: NA; v_call: TRBV18; clone_size: few; j_call: TRBJ2-6; cdr3_nt: TGTGCCAGCTCTCCGCGACTGCTGCTCGACTCTGGGGCCAACGTCCTGACTTTC; cdr3_aa: CASSPRLLLDSGANVLTF
d_call: NA; v_call: TRBV5-5; clone_size: NA; j_call: TRBJ2-1; cdr3_nt: TGTGCCAGCAGTCACAGGGCAAATGAGCAGTTCTTC; cdr3_aa: CASSHRANEQFF
d_call: NA; v_call: TRBV15; clone_size: few; j_call: TRBJ1-5; cdr3_nt: TGTGCCACCAGCACAGGATCTAGCAATCAGCCCCAGCATTTT; cdr3_aa: CATSTGSSNQPQHF
d_call: TRBD2; v_call: TRBV9; clone_size: NA; j_call: TRBJ2-7; cdr3_nt: TGTGCCAGCAGCTGCGGACTAGTACCCTACGAGCAGTACTTC; cdr3_aa: CASSCGLVPYEQYF
d_call: NA; v_call: TRBV9; clone_size: NA; j_call: TRBJ1-3; cdr3_nt: TGTGCCAGCGGAGGGTCGGGGAGAACCCTCTTTGGAAACACCATATATTTT; cdr3_aa: CASGGSGRTLFGNTIYF
d_call: TRBD1; v_call: TRBV24-1; clone_size: NA; j_call: TRBJ2-3; cdr3_nt: TGTGCCACCAGTGACCGGACAGGGGTCAGGGGCGATACGCAGTATTTT; cdr3_aa: CATSDRTGVRGDTQYF
d_call: TRBD1; v_call: TRBV7-9; clone_size: NA; j_call: TRBJ1-5; cdr3_nt: TGTGCCAGCAGCTGGGGGGACAGGGGGCTATGGCATTTT; cdr3_aa: CASSWGDRGLWHF
d_call: NA; v_call: TRBV12-3/TRBV12-4; clone_size: NA; j_call: TRBJ2-3; cdr3_nt: TGTGCCAGCACCCCTGGTGGGAGAACGCAGTATTTT; cdr3_aa: CASTPGGRTQYF
d_call: TRBD2; v_call: TRBV5-6; clone_size: NA; j_call: TRBJ2-1; cdr3_nt: TGTGCCAGCAGACACCGGACTAGCGGGATCAATGAGCAGTTCTTC; cdr3_aa: CASRHRTSGINEQFF
d_call: TRBD2; v_call: TRBV28; clone_size: NA; j_call: TRBJ2-5; cdr3_nt: TGTGCCAGCAGTTTTTCACAACTAGCGGGCCGCCAAGAGACCCAGTACTTC; cdr3_aa: CASSFSQLAGRQETQYF
d_call: TRBD1; v_call: TRBV18; clone_size: NA; j_call: TRBJ2-1; cdr3_nt: TGTGCCAGCTCTCGTTGGACAGGGACTGAGCAGTTCTTC; cdr3_aa: CASSRWTGTEQFF
d_call: NA; v_call: TRBV19; clone_size: NA; j_call: TRBJ2-7; cdr3_nt: TGTGCCAGTAGTATAGGGTTGATTGGGGCACGGGAGCAGTACTTC; cdr3_aa: CASSIGLIGAREQYF
d_call: TRBD1; v_call: TRBV6-2/TRBV6-3; clone_size: NA; j_call: TRBJ2-7; cdr3_nt: TGTGCCAGCAGTTACGCCTCACAGGGGGCATCCTACGAGCAGTACTTC; cdr3_aa: CASSYASQGASYEQYF
d_call: NA; v_call: TRBV12-3/TRBV12-4; clone_size: few; j_call: TRBJ1-3; cdr3_nt: TGTGCCAGCACCCGGGATCTCGGAAACACCATATATTTT; cdr3_aa: CASTRDLGNTIYF
d_call: NA; v_call: TRBV5-4; clone_size: NA; j_call: TRBJ1-2; cdr3_nt: TGTGCCAGCAGCTTGGTCGGGGATGGCTACACCTTC; cdr3_aa: CASSLVGDGYTF
d_call: NA; v_call: TRBV4-1; clone_size: NA; j_call: TRBJ2-7; cdr3_nt: TGCGCCAGCAGCCAAGATCTCGGGAGAAGGACCTACGAGCAGTACTTC; cdr3_aa: CASSQDLGRRTYEQYF
d_call: NA; v_call: TRBV5-1; clone_size: once; j_call: TRBJ2-2; cdr3_nt: TGCGCCAGCAGCCATGACCGGGATTACACCGGGGAGCTGTTTTTT; cdr3_aa: CASSHDRDYTGELFF
d_call: NA; v_call: TRBV4-2; clone_size: NA; j_call: TRBJ1-1; cdr3_nt: TGTGCCAGCAGCCCCTACATGAACACTGAAGCTTTCTTT; cdr3_aa: CASSPYMNTEAFF
d_call: NA; v_call: TRBV9; clone_size: once; j_call: TRBJ1-4; cdr3_nt: TGTGCCAGCAGCCCAGGAAGGGCTAGTGCTAATGAAAAACTGTTTTTT; cdr3_aa: CASSPGRASANEKLFF
d_call: TRBD1; v_call: TRBV7-7; clone_size: NA; j_call: TRBJ2-5; cdr3_nt: TGTGCCAGCAGCTCAAACAGGGGGAAACAAGAGACCCAGTACTTC; cdr3_aa: CASSSNRGKQETQYF
d_call: NA; v_call: TRBV5-6; clone_size: once; j_call: TRBJ1-2; cdr3_nt: TGTGCCAGCAGTCGGCCTGGCACTGGCCACTACACCTTC; cdr3_aa: CASSRPGTGHYTF
d_call: NA; v_call: TRBV30; clone_size: NA; j_call: TRBJ1-1; cdr3_nt: TGTGCCTGGAGGGGGGACGCCTCCACTGAAGCTTTCTTT; cdr3_aa: CAWRGDASTEAFF
d_call: NA; v_call: TRBV6-5; clone_size: NA; j_call: TRBJ1-2; cdr3_nt: TGTGCCAGCAGTTACCCCCGGGGGGGCTACACCTTC; cdr3_aa: CASSYPRGGYTF
d_call: NA; v_call: TRBV7-8; clone_size: NA; j_call: TRBJ2-3; cdr3_nt: TGTGCCAGCAGCTCCGCTAGCACAGATACGCAGTATTTT; cdr3_aa: CASSSASTDTQYF
d_call: NA; v_call: TRBV7-9; clone_size: NA; j_call: TRBJ1-2; cdr3_nt: TGTGCCAGCAGCTTAGAAACAGCAGATGGCTACACCTTC; cdr3_aa: CASSLETADGYTF
d_call: TRBD2; v_call: TRBV19; clone_size: few; j_call: TRBJ2-3; cdr3_nt: TGTGCCAGTAGTAGGAGCGCTGGGGGGGGAGATACGCAGTATTTT; cdr3_aa: CASSRSAGGGDTQYF
d_call: NA; v_call: TRBV15; clone_size: NA; j_call: TRBJ1-2; cdr3_nt: TGTGCCACCAGCAGGGGACCATCGTATGGCTACACCTTC; cdr3_aa: CATSRGPSYGYTF
d_call: NA; v_call: TRBV18; clone_size: NA; j_call: TRBJ1-2; cdr3_nt: TGTGCCAGCTCTCAGGGACAAGGCGGCTACACCTTC; cdr3_aa: CASSQGQGGYTF
d_call: TRBD1; v_call: TRBV24-1; clone_size: NA; j_call: TRBJ2-5; cdr3_nt: TGTGCCACCAGTGATTTGCCGGGACAGGGACGTGAGACCCAGTACTTC; cdr3_aa: CATSDLPGQGRETQYF
d_call: NA; v_call: TRBV15; clone_size: once; j_call: TRBJ1-6; cdr3_nt: TGTGCCACCAGCAGAGCGGGAGGACCCCTCCACTTT; cdr3_aa: CATSRAGGPLHF
d_call: TRBD1; v_call: TRBV5-1; clone_size: once; j_call: TRBJ1-3; cdr3_nt: TGCGCCAGCAGCCGGACCGGGACAGGGGGTTCTGGAAACACCATATATTTT; cdr3_aa: CASSRTGTGGSGNTIYF
d_call: TRBD2; v_call: TRBV7-2; clone_size: NA; j_call: TRBJ2-3; cdr3_nt: TGTGCCAGCCACCAGGGGACTAGCGGGGGTGTAGATACGCAGTATTTT; cdr3_aa: CASHQGTSGGVDTQYF
d_call: NA; v_call: TRBV9; clone_size: once; j_call: TRBJ1-1; cdr3_nt: TGTGCCAGCAGCGGAGGGGGGAACACTGAAGCTTTCTTT; cdr3_aa: CASSGGGNTEAFF
d_call: NA; v_call: TRBV24-1; clone_size: NA; j_call: TRBJ2-5; cdr3_nt: TGTGCCACCAGTGCTACAGAAGAGACCCAGTACTTC; cdr3_aa: CATSATEETQYF